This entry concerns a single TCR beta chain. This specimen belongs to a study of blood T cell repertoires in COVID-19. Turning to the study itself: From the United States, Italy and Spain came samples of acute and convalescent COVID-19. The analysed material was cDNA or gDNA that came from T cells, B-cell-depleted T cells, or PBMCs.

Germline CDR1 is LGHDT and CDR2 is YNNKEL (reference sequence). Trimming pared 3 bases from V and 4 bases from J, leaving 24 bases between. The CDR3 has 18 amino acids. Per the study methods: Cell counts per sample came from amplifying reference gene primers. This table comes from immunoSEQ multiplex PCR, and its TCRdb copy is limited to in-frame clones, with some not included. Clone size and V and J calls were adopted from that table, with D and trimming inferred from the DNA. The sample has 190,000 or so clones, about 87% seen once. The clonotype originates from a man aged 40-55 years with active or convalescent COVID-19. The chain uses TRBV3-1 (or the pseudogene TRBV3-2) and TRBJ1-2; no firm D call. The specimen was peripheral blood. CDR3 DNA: TGTGCCAGCAGCCAGGCCGGGATCCCCACTTGGAAGGGCTATGGCTACACCTTC. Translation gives CASSQAGIPTWKGYGYTF.